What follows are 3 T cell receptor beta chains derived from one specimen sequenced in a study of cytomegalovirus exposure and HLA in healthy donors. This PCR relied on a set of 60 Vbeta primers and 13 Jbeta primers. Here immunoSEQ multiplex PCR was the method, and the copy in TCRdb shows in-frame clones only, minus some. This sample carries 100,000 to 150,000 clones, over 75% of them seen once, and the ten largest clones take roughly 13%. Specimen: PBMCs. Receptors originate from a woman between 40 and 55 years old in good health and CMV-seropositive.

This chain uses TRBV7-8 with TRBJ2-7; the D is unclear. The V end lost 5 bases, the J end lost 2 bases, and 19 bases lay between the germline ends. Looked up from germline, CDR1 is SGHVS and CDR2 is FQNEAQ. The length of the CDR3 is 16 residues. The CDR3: CASSPLRRINTYEQYF. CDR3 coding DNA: TGTGCCAGCAGCCCCTTGAGGCGGATTAACACCTACGAGCAGTACTTC.

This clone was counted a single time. CDR3 loop: CASSGSSSYEQYF. As DNA, the CDR3 is TGCGCCAGCAGTGGTAGCAGTTCCTACGAGCAGTACTTC. The V gene is TRBV5-1, the J gene TRBJ2-7; no definite D call. Between the trimmed V and J ends, which lost 5 bases and 1 base, there was a span of 10 bases. Germline loops: CDR1 SGHRS, CDR2 YFSETQ. The CDR3 totals 13 residues.

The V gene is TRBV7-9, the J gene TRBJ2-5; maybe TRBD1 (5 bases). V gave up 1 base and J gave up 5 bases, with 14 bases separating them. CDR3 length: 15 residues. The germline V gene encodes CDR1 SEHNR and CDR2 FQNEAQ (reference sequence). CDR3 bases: TGTGCCAGCAGCTTAGGGGGCCAGGGATTGGAGACCCAGTACTTC. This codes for CASSLGGQGLETQYF.